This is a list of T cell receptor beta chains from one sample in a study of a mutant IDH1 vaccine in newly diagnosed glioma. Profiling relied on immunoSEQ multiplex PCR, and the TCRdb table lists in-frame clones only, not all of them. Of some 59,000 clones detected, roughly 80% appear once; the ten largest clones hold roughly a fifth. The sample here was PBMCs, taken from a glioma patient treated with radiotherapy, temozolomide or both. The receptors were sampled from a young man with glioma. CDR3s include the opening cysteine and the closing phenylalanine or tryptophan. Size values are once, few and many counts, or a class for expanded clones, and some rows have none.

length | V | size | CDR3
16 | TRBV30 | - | CAWSVHPTGRTGELFF
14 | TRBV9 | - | CASSGRTGLTEAFF
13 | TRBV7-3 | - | CASSHDRNTEAFF
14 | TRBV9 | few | CASSFDGKDQPQHF
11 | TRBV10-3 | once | CAISAGDGYTF
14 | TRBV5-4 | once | CASSPGQGDTEAFF
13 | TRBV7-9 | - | CASSSSLNEKLFF
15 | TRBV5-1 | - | CASSLILGKGTEAFF
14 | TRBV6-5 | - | CASSYSSGDYGYTF
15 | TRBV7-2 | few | CASSPPWGRNSPLHF
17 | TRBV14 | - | CASSQADRGRSVTEAFF
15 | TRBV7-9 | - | CASSFPDGHTGELFF
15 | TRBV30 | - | CAWSVPGRGQQPQHF
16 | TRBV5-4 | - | CASSLAALTRQETQYF
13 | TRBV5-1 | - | CASSFGMGGELFF
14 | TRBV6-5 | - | CASRTGLAGDEQYF
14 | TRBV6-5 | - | CASSPTGTHTEAFF
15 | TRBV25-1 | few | CASSGDRGSSTEAFF
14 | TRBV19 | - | CASRSKRGTYEQYF
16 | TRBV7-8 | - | CASSLRMAGIQETQYF
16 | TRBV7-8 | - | CASSFVGTYSNQPQHF
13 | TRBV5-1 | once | CASSDRGIDEQYF
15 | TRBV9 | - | CASSSSAQVNTEAFF
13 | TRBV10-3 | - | CATWTGQTEKLFF